The next 29 T cell receptor beta chains were all read from a single sample in a study of T cell responses to AZD1222 COVID-19 vaccine. TCRdb's table, derived via immunoSEQ multiplex PCR, lists solely in-frame clones and lacks some. The sample holds 130,000 to 150,000 clones, 86% seen once. Sequenced here: peripheral blood, sampled 28 days after the second AZD1222 dose. The receptors were sampled from an adult who received the AZD1222 COVID-19 vaccine.

The CDR3, as DNA: TGTGCCAGCAGCCTTCGGGGGAGCGAAAACACCATATATTTT. Its protein is CASSLRGSENTIYF. The chain is built from TRBV11-3 and TRBJ1-3, with D possibly TRBD1 on 5 matching bases. V was trimmed by 5 bases and J by 6 bases, leaving 14 bases between them. Looked up from germline, CDR1 is SGHNT and CDR2 is YENEEA. This CDR3 comprises 14 residues.

V gene TRBV6-6 combines with J gene TRBJ1-1; the D is unclear. Per the germline V gene, CDR1 is MNHNY and CDR2 is SVGAGI (reference sequence). With 8 bases removed from V and 0 bases from J, the gap between germline ends came to 13 bases. This CDR3 region has 14 residues. The CDR3 is CASGSREMNTEAFF. The CDR3 DNA reads as TGTGCCAGCGGGAGCCGGGAGATGAACACTGAAGCTTTCTTT.

The chain is built from TRBV27 and TRBJ1-4; 8 nucleotides agree with TRBD1. This CDR3 has 14 residues. The germline CDR1 and CDR2 sequences are MNHEY and SMNVEV (reference sequence). V was clipped by 2 bases and J by 8 bases; unmatched bases: 4. The CDR3 nucleotides are TGTGCCAGCAGTTTAGGGACAGGCCGAGAAAAACTGTTTTTT. Its translation is CASSLGTGREKLFF. Drawing the rest from reference TRBV27 and TRBJ1-4, the complete variable domain is EAQVTQNPRYLITVTGKKLTVTCSQNMNHEYMSWYRQDPGLGLRQIYYSMNVEVTDKGDVPEGYKVSRKEKRNFPLILESPSPNQTSLYFCASSLGTGREKLFFGSGTQLSVL.

The chain links TRBV30 to TRBJ1-1; tentatively, D is TRBD1 (5 bases). CDR1 is GTSNPN and CDR2 is SVGIG in the germline V gene (reference sequence). This CDR3 is 18 amino acids long. The ends were cut back, 4 bases at V and 2 bases at J, with 26 bases in the middle. The CDR3 is CAWIPGRDFFAGNTEAFF. The CDR3 DNA follows: TGTGCCTGGATTCCCGGCAGGGACTTTTTTGCGGGCAACACTGAAGCTTTCTTT. Based on the CDR3 plus reference TRBV30 and TRBJ1-1, the full variable domain is SQTIHQWPATLVQPVGSPLSLECTVEGTSNPNLYWYRQAAGRGLQLLFYSVGIGQISSEVPQNLSASRPQDRQFILSSKKLLLSDSGFYLCAWIPGRDFFAGNTEAFFGQGTRLTVV.

This clone occurred a few times. The gene calls are TRBV29-1 and TRBJ1-2; D unresolved. V lost 7 bases to trimming and J lost 5 bases, with 11 bases between them. The germline CDR1 and CDR2 sequences are SQVTM and ANQGSEA. This CDR3 has 11 residues. The CDR3 DNA sequence: TGCAGCGCCTCAGCCCTTTATGGCTACACCTTC. Translated, it gives CSASALYGYTF.

This chain connects TRBV7-8 to TRBJ1-5, with a weak D call TRBD1 (6 bases). Germline V gene sequence: CDR1 SGHVS, CDR2 FQNEAQ. The CDR3 is 15 amino acids. Trimming removed 5 bases at V and 2 bases at J, with 13 bases between. For the CDR3, the DNA is TGTGCCAGCAGCCCACAGGGAAAGGGCAATCAGCCCCAGCATTTT. It encodes CASSPQGKGNQPQHF.

The sample holds one count of this clone. J is TRBJ1-5 and V is TRBV6-6, with a possible D match to TRBD1 (6 bases). The CDR3 extends over 19 amino acids. Deletions cut 5 bases from V and 2 bases from J, with 25 bases between. Germline CDR1 MNHNY, CDR2 SVGAGI (reference sequence). In DNA form, the CDR3 reads TGTGCCAGCAGTCCCTATCCGGGACACGGATTAATCGGCAATCAGCCCCAGCATTTT. Translated, it gives CASSPYPGHGLIGNQPQHF.

The chain couples TRBV24-1 to TRBJ2-4; D call uncertain. Germline V gene sequence: CDR1 KGHDR, CDR2 SFDVKD. The CDR3 length is 14 residues. Trimming cost V 5 bases and J 0 bases, with 7 bases left between them. CDR3 nucleotides: TGTGCCACCAGTGTCGAGTTAGCCAAAAACATTCAGTACTTC. This sequence encodes CATSVELAKNIQYF.

This rearrangement joins TRBV15 to TRBJ1-1; a weak D match, TRBD1 (5 bases). Germline assignment: CDR1 LNHNV and CDR2 YYDKDF (reference sequence). This CDR3 contains 14 residues. V lost 3 bases and J 1 base, leaving 9 bases between the germline ends. CDR3 sequence (DNA): TGTGCCACCAGCAGCTCCACAGGGAACACTGAAGCTTTCTTT. Its protein is CATSSSTGNTEAFF. The complete variable domain, with remaining parts taken from reference TRBV15 and TRBJ1-1, reads DAMVIQNPRYQVTQFGKPVTLSCSQTLNHNVMYWYQQKSSQAPKLLFHYYDKDFNNEADTPDNFQSRRPNTSFCFLDIRSPGLGDTAMYLCATSSSTGNTEAFFGQGTRLTVV.

The chain employs TRBV3-1 (or the pseudogene TRBV3-2) and TRBJ1-1, with TRBD1 as a possible D gene (6 bases). CDR3 size: 15 residues. Trimming removed 3 bases at V and 0 bases at J, with 11 bases between. CDR1 is LGHDT, CDR2 YNNKEL, per germline (reference sequence). CDR3 loop: CASSQQGGMNTEAFF. CDR3 in DNA: TGTGCCAGCAGCCAGCAAGGGGGGATGAACACTGAAGCTTTCTTT.

In this sample, this clone turned up once. The gene calls are TRBV7-9 and TRBJ2-7; D is perhaps TRBD2 (5 bases). Trimming shortened V by 5 bases and J by 5 bases, and 13 bases separated the two germline ends. The CDR3 covers 13 residues. CDR1 and CDR2 (germline): SEHNR, FQNEAQ (reference sequence). The CDR3 loop is CASSLRGLDEQYF. The CDR3 DNA sequence: TGTGCCAGCAGCCTCCGGGGTCTGGACGAGCAGTACTTC.

The chain has TRBV2 and TRBJ2-1; D not resolved. The germline CDR1 and CDR2 sequences are SNHLY and FYNNEI. The V gene lost 3 bases and the J gene lost 6 bases, with 12 bases spanning the gap. The CDR3 contains 14 residues. The CDR3 DNA follows: TGTGCCAGCAGTGATACGGCGCCGCCCAATGAGCAGTTCTTC. Translated: CASSDTAPPNEQFF.

This clone has more than one count but fewer than ten. V is TRBV10-3 and J is TRBJ2-6, with D possibly TRBD1 on 5 matching bases. The V end lost 3 bases, the J end lost 0 bases, and 6 bases lay between the germline ends. The CDR3 length is 15 residues. Germline-derived CDR1 and CDR2 are ENHRY and SYGVKD. In nucleotides, the CDR3 is TGTGCCATCAGTGAAGACAGCTCTGGGGCCAACGTCCTGACTTTC. Translation: CAISEDSSGANVLTF.

The chain joins TRBV12-3 or TRBV12-4 to TRBJ1-1; 11 nucleotides align to TRBD1. CDR3 size: 13 residues. Losses at the gene ends were 4 bases for V and 6 bases for J; bases not matched to a gene: 1. CDR3 nucleotides: TGTGCCAGCAGTTGGACAGGGGGCCCTGAAGCTTTCTTT. Translating it yields CASSWTGGPEAFF.

This clone was observed a handful of times. The chain carries TRBV10-1 and TRBJ1-2; possible D gene TRBD1, 6 bases. The CDR3 has 14 residues. V lost 10 bases and J 6 bases, leaving 21 bases between the germline ends. The germline gives CDR1 WNHNN, CDR2 SYGVQD (reference sequence). The DNA for the CDR3 is TGCGCCATTCCATCCAGGGGAATCTGCGATGGCTACACCTTC. This gives the protein CAIPSRGICDGYTF.

The V gene is TRBV20-1, the J gene TRBJ2-5; D is undetermined. Looked up from germline, CDR1 is DFQATT and CDR2 is SNEGSKA (reference sequence). V was shortened by 3 bases and J by 3 bases, with 5 bases between the two germline ends. The CDR3 totals 11 residues. The CDR3 here is CSARVEETQYF. CDR3 DNA sequence: TGCAGTGCTAGGGTAGAAGAGACCCAGTACTTC.

The V and J genes are TRBV7-2 and TRBJ1-2; 7 nucleotides align to TRBD1. The CDR3 totals 15 residues. Germline V CDR1 and CDR2: SGHTA, FQGNSA. V trimming: 5 bases; J trimming: 4 bases; junction bases outside the gene matches: 10. CDR3 sequence: CASSKMTGSGYGYTF. Here the CDR3 DNA reads TGTGCCAGCAGCAAAATGACAGGGTCAGGCTATGGCTACACCTTC.

This clone was recorded only once. The genes are TRBV19 and TRBJ2-1, with 8 bases lining up with TRBD2. Germline-derived CDR1 and CDR2 are LNHDA and SQIVND (reference sequence). With 4 bases clipped from V and 7 bases from J, the junction kept 15 bases outside the gene matches. The CDR3 is made up of 17 amino acids. The CDR3 DNA reads as TGTGCCAGTAGTACAGGTCCATTCACCGGGACTAGGAATGAGCAGTTCTTC. Translating gives CASSTGPFTGTRNEQFF.

This chain connects TRBV28 to TRBJ1-6; unclear D gene. V lost 11 bases to trimming and J lost 10 bases, with 24 bases between them. Germline V gene data show CDR1 as MDHEN and CDR2 as SYDVKM. The CDR3 length is 15 residues. The CDR3 sequence: CAHNSVLGTGSPLHF. CDR3 nucleotides: TGTGCCCATAATTCCGTCCTGGGAACGGGGTCACCCCTCCACTTT. Complete variable domain (other parts from reference TRBV28 and TRBJ1-6): DVKVTQSSRYLVKRTGEKVFLECVQDMDHENMFWYRQDPGLGLRLIYFSYDVKMKEKGDIPEGYSVSREKKERFSLILESASTNQTSMYLCAHNSVLGTGSPLHFGNGTRLTVT.

This clone was found once. The CDR3 DNA sequence: TGTGCCAGCAGGGGAGAGGGCAATCAGCCCCAGCATTTT. Translating it yields CASRGEGNQPQHF. The chain has TRBV6-5 and TRBJ1-5; D is uncertain. Germline V gives CDR1 MNHEY, CDR2 SVGAGI. This CDR3 has 13 residues. Trimming took 6 bases from V and 2 from J, leaving 8 bases between them.

As for this clone: One end of the junction does not line up with germline, which may come from a read error. In the same sample, other DNA sequences code for this CDR3. The V call is TRBV7-2, the J call TRBJ2-7, with 9 bases aligning to TRBD1. Germline values: CDR1 SGHTA, CDR2 FQGNSA. The CDR3 sequence is 13 residues long. In nucleotides, the CDR3 is TGCGCCAGCAGCTTAGGGACAGGGTACGAGCAGTACTTC. Protein: CASSLGTGYEQYF.

V and J are TRBV28 and TRBJ2-7; weak D call: TRBD2 (6 bases). The length of the CDR3 is 13 residues. Germline V lookup: CDR1 MDHEN, CDR2 SYDVKM. Between the trimmed V and J ends, which lost 8 bases and 4 bases, there was a span of 15 bases. The CDR3 DNA reads TGTGCCAGCGGAAGGACTACCGGTTACGAGCAGTACTTC. Protein sequence: CASGRTTGYEQYF.

The chain employs TRBV28 and TRBJ2-7; D assignment may be TRBD1 or TRBD2 (5 bases each). V lost 3 bases to trimming and J lost 3 bases, with 12 bases between them. The CDR3 totals 14 residues. Germline V CDR1 and CDR2: MDHEN, SYDVKM. CDR3 coding DNA: TGTGCCAGCAGTTTCCTGGGACCAAACTACGAGCAGTACTTC. Translation: CASSFLGPNYEQYF.

The chain recombines TRBV3-1 (or the pseudogene TRBV3-2) with TRBJ2-2, with D possibly TRBD2 on 5 matching bases. With 1 base removed from V and 8 bases from J, the gap between germline ends came to 5 bases. Germline CDR1 LGHDT, CDR2 YNNKEL (reference sequence). CDR3 length: 12 residues. CDR3 residues: CASSQAGGELFF. The CDR3 nucleotides read TGTGCCAGCAGCCAAGCGGGGGGGGAGCTGTTTTTT.

This chain links TRBV3-1 (or the pseudogene TRBV3-2) with TRBJ2-7; TRBD2 aligns across 9 bases. V was clipped by 4 bases and J by 3 bases; unmatched bases: 10. CDR1 is LGHDT, CDR2 YNNKEL, per germline (reference sequence). This CDR3 region has 16 residues. DNA for the CDR3: TGTGCCAGCAGCCCCTGGTCGGTAGCGGGGGTCTACGAGCAGTACTTC. Its protein is CASSPWSVAGVYEQYF.

This clone was recorded a few times. V gene TRBV27 combines with J gene TRBJ2-1; no definite D call. The CDR3 contains 17 residues. Germline V gives CDR1 MNHEY, CDR2 SMNVEV (reference sequence). Trimming took off 1 base at V and 0 bases at J, with 13 bases between the two ends. The DNA for the CDR3 is TGTGCCAGCAGTTTATTAAGTCCGGAGAGCTCCTACAATGAGCAGTTCTTC. Residues: CASSLLSPESSYNEQFF.

This clone was observed a handful of times. This chain joins TRBV5-4 and TRBJ2-2; 9 nucleotides align to TRBD1. V lost 3 bases to trimming and J lost 5 bases; unmatched junction nucleotides: 2. The CDR3 spans 14 residues. Germline V gene data show CDR1 as SGHNT and CDR2 as YYREEE (reference sequence). This CDR3 is CASSWDRDTGELFF. In DNA, the CDR3 is TGTGCCAGCAGCTGGGACAGGGATACCGGGGAGCTGTTTTTT.

V usage is TRBV30 and J usage is TRBJ1-4; D is perhaps TRBD1 (5 bases). CDR1 is GTSNPN, CDR2 SVGIG, per germline (reference sequence). The CDR3 sequence is 13 residues long. Trimming shortened V by 5 bases and J by 11 bases, and 18 bases separated the two germline ends. The DNA of the CDR3 is TGTGCCTGGGGGACGGCTTTGGGGACGAAACTGTTTTTT. It specifies CAWGTALGTKLFF.

The chain combines TRBV2 with TRBJ1-4; D is uncertain. Trimming pared 7 bases from V and 0 bases from J, leaving 12 bases between. This CDR3 spans 15 amino acids. Germline lookup yields CDR1 SNHLY and CDR2 FYNNEI. The CDR3 spells CASTLYGATNEKLFF. DNA of the CDR3: TGTGCCAGCACCCTATACGGGGCAACTAATGAAAAACTGTTTTTT.